This T cell receptor beta chain was captured in a study of T cell responses to AZD1222 COVID-19 vaccine. Study findings and constraints: A mostly white British donor set with more females was recruited, and clonal diversity was possibly underestimated. Across the whole spike, CD4 TCRs peaked at regions 160-218 and 743-854. Recipients of AZD1222 seropositive at baseline numbered only five or six. Repertoire sampling happened only post peak T cell response.

Remarks on this clone: Antigen: not known.

Germline loops: CDR1 LGHNT, CDR2 FRNRAP. Trimming took 4 bases from V and 8 from J; bases not matched to a gene: 7. CDR3 length equals 15 residues. Clones were sequenced by immunoSEQ multiplex PCR, and TCRdb holds only the in-frame ones, with some missing. The data contain around 88,000 clones, around nine tenths of them singletons. The sample here was peripheral blood, taken on day 0 of MenACWY control vaccination. This chain uses TRBV12-5 with TRBJ2-1, with 11 positions matching TRBD2. The origin of this receptor is an adult in good health. CDR3 in amino acids: CASGSMGLADHEQFF. In nucleotides, the CDR3 is TGTGCTAGTGGTTCAATGGGACTAGCGGACCATGAGCAGTTCTTC.